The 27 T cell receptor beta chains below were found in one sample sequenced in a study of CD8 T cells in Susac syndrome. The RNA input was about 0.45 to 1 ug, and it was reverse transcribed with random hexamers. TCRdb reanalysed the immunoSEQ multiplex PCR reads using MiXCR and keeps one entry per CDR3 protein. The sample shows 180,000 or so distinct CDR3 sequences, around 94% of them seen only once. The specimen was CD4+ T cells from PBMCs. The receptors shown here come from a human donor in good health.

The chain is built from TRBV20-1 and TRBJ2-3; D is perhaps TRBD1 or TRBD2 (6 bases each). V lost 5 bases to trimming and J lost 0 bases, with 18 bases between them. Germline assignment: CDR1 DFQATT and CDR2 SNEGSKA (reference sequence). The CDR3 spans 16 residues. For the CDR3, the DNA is TGCAGTGCTGGGGTAGGGGGGCGATCTAGCACAGATACGCAGTATTTT. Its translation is CSAGVGGRSSTDTQYF.

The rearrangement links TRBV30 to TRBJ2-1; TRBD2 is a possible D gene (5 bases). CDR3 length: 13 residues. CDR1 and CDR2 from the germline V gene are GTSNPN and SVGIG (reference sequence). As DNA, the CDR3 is TGTGCGGCGGATAGGTTTGTGAGGGATGAGCAGTTCTTC. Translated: CAADRFVRDEQFF.

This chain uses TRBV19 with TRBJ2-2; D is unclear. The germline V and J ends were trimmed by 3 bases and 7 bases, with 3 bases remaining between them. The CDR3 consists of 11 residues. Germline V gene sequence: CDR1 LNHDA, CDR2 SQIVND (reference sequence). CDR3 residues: CASSIIGELFF. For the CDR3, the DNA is TGTGCCAGTAGTATTATCGGGGAGCTGTTTTTT.

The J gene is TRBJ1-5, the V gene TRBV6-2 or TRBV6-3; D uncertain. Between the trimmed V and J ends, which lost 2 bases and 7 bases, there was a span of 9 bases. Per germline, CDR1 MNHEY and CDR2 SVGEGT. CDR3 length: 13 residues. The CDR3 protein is CASSYAISQPQHF. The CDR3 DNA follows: TGTGCCAGCAGTTACGCGATATCGCAGCCCCAGCATTTT.

CDR3 region: CASSVGGTRTDTQYF. In DNA form, the CDR3 reads TGTGCCAGCAGCGTAGGAGGGACTAGGACAGATACGCAGTATTTT. V gene TRBV9 combines with J gene TRBJ2-3, with 8 bases matching TRBD2. J gave up 3 bases and V 0 bases, and 3 bases lay outside the gene matches. Looked up from germline, CDR1 is SGDLS and CDR2 is YYNGEE. This CDR3 comprises 15 residues.

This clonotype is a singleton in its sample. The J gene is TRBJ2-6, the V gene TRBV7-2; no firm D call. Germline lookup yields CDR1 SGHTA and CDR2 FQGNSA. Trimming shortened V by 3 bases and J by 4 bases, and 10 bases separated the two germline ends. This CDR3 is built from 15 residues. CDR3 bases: TGTGCCAGCAGCTTCCGTTCGGAGGGGGCCAACGTCCTGACTTTC. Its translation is CASSFRSEGANVLTF.

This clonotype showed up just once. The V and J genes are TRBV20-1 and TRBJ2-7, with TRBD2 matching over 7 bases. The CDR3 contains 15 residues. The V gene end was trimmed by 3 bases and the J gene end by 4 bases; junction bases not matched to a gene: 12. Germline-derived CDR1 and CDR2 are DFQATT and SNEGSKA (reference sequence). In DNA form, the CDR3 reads TGCAGTGCTAGCGCCCCAGGGAGGGGTGGGTACGAGCAGTACTTC. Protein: CSASAPGRGGYEQYF.

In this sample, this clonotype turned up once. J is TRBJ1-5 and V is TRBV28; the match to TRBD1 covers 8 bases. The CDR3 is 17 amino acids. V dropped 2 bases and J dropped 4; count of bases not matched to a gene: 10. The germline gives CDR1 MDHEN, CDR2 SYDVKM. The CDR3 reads CASSLGAGQGLNQPQHF. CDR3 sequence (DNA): TGTGCCAGCAGTTTAGGGGCAGGACAGGGCCTGAATCAGCCCCAGCATTTT. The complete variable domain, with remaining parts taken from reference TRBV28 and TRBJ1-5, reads DVKVTQSSRYLVKRTGEKVFLECVQDMDHENMFWYRQDPGLGLRLIYFSYDVKMKEKGDIPEGYSVSREKKERFSLILESASTNQTSMYLCASSLGAGQGLNQPQHFGDGTRLSIL.

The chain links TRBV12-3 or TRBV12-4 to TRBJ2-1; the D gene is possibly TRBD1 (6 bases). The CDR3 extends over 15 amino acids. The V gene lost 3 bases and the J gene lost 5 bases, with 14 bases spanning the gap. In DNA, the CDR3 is TGTGCCAGCAGTTTCCGGGCCAGGGGAAACAATGAGCAGTTCTTC. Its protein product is CASSFRARGNNEQFF.

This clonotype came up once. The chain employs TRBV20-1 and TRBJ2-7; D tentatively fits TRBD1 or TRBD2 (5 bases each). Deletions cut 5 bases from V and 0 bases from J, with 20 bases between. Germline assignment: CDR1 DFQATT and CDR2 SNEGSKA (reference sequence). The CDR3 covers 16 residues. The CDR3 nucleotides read TGCAGTGCTGGTAGATTTCGGGACCGGACCTCCTACGAGCAGTACTTC. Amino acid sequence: CSAGRFRDRTSYEQYF.

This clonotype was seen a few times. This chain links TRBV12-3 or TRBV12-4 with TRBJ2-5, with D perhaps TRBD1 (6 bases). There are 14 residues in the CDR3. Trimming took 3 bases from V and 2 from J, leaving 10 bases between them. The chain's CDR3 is CASSFGRGQETQYF. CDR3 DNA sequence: TGTGCCAGCAGTTTCGGCAGGGGACAAGAGACCCAGTACTTC.

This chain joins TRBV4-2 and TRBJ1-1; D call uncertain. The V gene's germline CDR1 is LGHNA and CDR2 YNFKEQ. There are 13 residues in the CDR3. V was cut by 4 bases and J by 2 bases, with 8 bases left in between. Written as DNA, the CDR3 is TGTGCCAGCAGCCTCCGAGTCAACACTGAAGCTTTCTTT. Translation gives CASSLRVNTEAFF.

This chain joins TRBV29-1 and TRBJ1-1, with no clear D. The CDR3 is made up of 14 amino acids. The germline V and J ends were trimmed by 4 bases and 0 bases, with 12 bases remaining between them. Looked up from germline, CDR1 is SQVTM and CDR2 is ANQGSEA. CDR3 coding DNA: TGCAGCGTTGTCCCCCGACTGGTGAACACTGAAGCTTTCTTT. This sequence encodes CSVVPRLVNTEAFF.

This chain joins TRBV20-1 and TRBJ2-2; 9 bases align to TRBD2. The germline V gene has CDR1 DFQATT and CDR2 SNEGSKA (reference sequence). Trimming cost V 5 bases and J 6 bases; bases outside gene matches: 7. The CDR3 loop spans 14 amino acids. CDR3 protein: CSARTGGGAGELFF. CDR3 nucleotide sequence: TGCAGTGCTCGGACTGGCGGGGGGGCCGGGGAGCTGTTTTTT.

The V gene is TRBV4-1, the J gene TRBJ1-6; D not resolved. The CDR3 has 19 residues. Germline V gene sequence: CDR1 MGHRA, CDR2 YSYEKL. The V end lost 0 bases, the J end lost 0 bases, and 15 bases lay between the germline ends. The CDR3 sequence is CASSQDRARASSYNSPLHF. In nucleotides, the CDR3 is TGCGCCAGCAGCCAAGATCGCGCTAGGGCGAGCTCCTATAATTCACCCCTCCACTTT.

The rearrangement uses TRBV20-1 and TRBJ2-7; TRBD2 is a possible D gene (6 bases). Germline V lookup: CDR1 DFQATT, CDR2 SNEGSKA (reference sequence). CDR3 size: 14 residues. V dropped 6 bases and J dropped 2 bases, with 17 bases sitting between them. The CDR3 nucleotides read TGCAGTGCCTTATTACGGGAGAAGACCTACGAGCAGTACTTC. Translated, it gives CSALLREKTYEQYF.

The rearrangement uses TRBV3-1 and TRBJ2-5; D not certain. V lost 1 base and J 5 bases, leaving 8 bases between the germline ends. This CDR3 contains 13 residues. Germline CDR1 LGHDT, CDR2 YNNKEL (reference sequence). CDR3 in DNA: TGTGCCAGCAGCCAAGTACTCCAGGAGACCCAGTACTTC. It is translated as CASSQVLQETQYF.

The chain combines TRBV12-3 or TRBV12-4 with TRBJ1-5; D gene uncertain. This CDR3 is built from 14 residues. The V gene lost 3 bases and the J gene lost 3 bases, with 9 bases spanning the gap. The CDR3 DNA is TGTGCCAGCAGTTTTAATCATAACAATCAGCCCCAGCATTTT. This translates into CASSFNHNNQPQHF.

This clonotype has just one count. CDR3: CATSRVSTGGRDGYTF. The CDR3 nucleotides read TGTGCCACCAGCAGAGTTTCTACCGGGGGCAGGGATGGCTACACCTTC. The chain combines TRBV15 with TRBJ1-2; weak D call: TRBD1 (6 bases). Germline loops: CDR1 LNHNV, CDR2 YYDKDF (reference sequence). The CDR3 consists of 16 residues. The V gene lost 1 base and the J gene lost 6 bases, with 18 bases spanning the gap. The full variable domain, with the rest looked up from reference TRBV15 and TRBJ1-2, is DAMVIQNPRYQVTQFGKPVTLSCSQTLNHNVMYWYQQKSSQAPKLLFHYYDKDFNNEADTPDNFQSRRPNTSFCFLDIRSPGLGDTAMYLCATSRVSTGGRDGYTFGSGTRLTVV.

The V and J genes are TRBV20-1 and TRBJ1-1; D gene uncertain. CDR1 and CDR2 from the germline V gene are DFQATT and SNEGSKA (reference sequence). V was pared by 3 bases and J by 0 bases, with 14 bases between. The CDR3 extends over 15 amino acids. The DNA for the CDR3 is TGCAGTGCTAGGCCCCTAGGGCTGATGAACACTGAAGCTTTCTTT. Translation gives CSARPLGLMNTEAFF.

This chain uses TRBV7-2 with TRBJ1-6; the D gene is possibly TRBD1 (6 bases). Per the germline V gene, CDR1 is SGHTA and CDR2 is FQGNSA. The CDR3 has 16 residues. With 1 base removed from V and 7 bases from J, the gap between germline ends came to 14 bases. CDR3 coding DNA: TGTGCCAGCAGCTTAGTGGCCGGGGGCGGGAATTCACCCCTCCACTTT. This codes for CASSLVAGGGNSPLHF.

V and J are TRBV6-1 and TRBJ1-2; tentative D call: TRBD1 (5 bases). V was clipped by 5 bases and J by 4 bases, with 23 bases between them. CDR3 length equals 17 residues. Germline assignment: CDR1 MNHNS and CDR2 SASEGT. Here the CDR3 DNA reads TGTGCCAGCAGTATCTATGGTGGGCCAGGGATATTCTATGGCTACACCTTC. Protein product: CASSIYGGPGIFYGYTF.

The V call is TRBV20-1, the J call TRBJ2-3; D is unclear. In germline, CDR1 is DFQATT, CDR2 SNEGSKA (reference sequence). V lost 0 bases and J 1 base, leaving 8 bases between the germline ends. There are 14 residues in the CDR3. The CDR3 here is CSARDPVGTDTQYF. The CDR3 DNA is TGCAGTGCTAGAGATCCGGTGGGCACAGATACGCAGTATTTT.

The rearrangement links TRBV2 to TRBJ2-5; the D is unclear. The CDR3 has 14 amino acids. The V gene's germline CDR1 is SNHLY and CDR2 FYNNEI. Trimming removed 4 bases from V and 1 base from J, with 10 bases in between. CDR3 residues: CASSGVQFQETQYF. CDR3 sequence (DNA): TGTGCCAGCAGTGGGGTACAGTTCCAAGAGACCCAGTACTTC.

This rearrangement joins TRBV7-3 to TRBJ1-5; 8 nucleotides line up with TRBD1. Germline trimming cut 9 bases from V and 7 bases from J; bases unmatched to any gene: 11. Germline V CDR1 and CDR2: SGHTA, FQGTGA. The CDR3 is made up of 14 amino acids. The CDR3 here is CASPDRGVWQPQHF. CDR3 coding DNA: TGTGCCAGTCCCGACAGGGGCGTTTGGCAGCCCCAGCATTTT.

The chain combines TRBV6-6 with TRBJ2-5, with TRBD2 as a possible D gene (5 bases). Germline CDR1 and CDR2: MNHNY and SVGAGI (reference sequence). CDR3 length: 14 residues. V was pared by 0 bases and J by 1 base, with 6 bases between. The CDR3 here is CASSYSTIQETQYF. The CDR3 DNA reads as TGTGCCAGCAGTTACTCGACTATCCAAGAGACCCAGTACTTC.

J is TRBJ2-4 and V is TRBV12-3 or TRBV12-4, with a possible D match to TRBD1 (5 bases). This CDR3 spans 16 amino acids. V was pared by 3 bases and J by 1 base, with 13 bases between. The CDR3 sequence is CASSFRVSLAKNIQYF. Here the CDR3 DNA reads TGTGCCAGCAGTTTCAGGGTCAGTCTGGCCAAAAACATTCAGTACTTC.